This TCR beta chain was captured in a study of T-cell reconstitution after alpha-beta-depleted transplantation in children. General study points: Alpha-beta T cells about two months after transplant reportedly derived from several hundred expanded graft clones. T-cell numbers and diversity one year post-transplant derived largely from freshly generated T cells.

Per the germline V gene, CDR1 is LNHDA and CDR2 is SQIVND (reference sequence). V was cut by 7 bases and J by 8 bases, with 21 bases left in between. This CDR3 has 15 amino acids. This clonotype was recorded a few times. Its antigen is undetermined. Unique molecular identifiers tagged the TCRbeta library. TCRdb called the PCR reads again in MiXCR, with one record for every CDR3 protein. Of about 440,000 distinct CDR3 sequences listed, roughly two fifths are singletons. The sequencing here drew on PBMCs, taken before TCRalphabeta/CD19-depleted stem cell transplant. This chain joins TRBV19 and TRBJ2-1; D not certain. This TCR came from a girl aged 2-10 years with aplastic anemia, due to receive a stem cell transplant. CDR3: CASTAPTIPNYEQFF. The CDR3 coding sequence is TGTGCCAGTACAGCCCCTACGATTCCCAATTATGAGCAGTTCTTC.